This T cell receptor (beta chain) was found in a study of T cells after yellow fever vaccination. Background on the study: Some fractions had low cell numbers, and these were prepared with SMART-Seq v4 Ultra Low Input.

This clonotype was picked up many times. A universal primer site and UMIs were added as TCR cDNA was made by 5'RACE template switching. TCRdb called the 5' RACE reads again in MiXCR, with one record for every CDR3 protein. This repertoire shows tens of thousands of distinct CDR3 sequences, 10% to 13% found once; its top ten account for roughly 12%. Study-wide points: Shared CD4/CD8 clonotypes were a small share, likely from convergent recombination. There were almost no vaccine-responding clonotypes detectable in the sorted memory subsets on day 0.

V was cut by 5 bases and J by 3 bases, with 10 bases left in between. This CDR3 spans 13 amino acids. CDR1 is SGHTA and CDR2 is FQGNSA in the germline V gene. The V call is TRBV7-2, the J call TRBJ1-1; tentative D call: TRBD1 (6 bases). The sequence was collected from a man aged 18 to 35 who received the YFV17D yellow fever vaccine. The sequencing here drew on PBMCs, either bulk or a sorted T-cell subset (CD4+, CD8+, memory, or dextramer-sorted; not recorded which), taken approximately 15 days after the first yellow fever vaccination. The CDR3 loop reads CASSKYRDTEAFF. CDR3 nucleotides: TGTGCCAGCAGCAAATACAGGGACACTGAAGCTTTCTTT.